This T cell receptor (beta chain) was captured by sequencing in a study of shared clonotypes between healthy human individuals. The germline V gene has CDR1 MGHRA and CDR2 YSYEKL. This CDR3 has 14 residues. V lost 1 base to trimming and J lost 1 base, with 7 bases between them. Broader study findings: Generation probabilities of non-shared clonotypes were lower (relative to those shared by all four donors). Depth was large, yet rarefaction showed that sorted-subset sequencing was incomplete.

On this clone: What it binds is not known.

Replicate sorted-subset PCRs were loaded with approximately 200 ng DNA, 31,000 or so T cell genomes. Assay: immunoSEQ multiplex PCR; the TCRdb copy retains only in-frame clones and omits some. Of approximately 2,300,000 clones listed, 85% to 95% are singletons. The chain uses TRBV4-1 and TRBJ1-2; D remains ambiguous. Sequencing was done on a sample of naive CD4+ T cells from PBMCs. Specified subset: CD45RA+ positively selected. The receptor was isolated from a young man in good health. Some clones in this sample may be carry-over from other donors' samples. The CDR3 loop reads CASSQGPDNYGYTF. CDR3 in DNA: TGCGCCAGCAGCCAAGGTCCGGATAACTATGGCTACACCTTC.